This entry concerns a single T cell receptor (beta chain). Its antigen is unknown. CDR1 is MNHEY, CDR2 SMNVEV, per germline (reference sequence). Between the trimmed V and J ends, which lost 6 bases and 0 bases, there was a span of 8 bases. The CDR3 runs 13 residues. The record originates from a study of vaccination effects on CD4 cells after COVID-19. Produced via immunoSEQ multiplex PCR; TCRdb's table is partial and in-frame only. The table records 15,000 or so clones, around three quarters of them present only once. Peptide-pool stimulation followed by sequencing identified expanded antigen-specific CD4+ clonotypes in the ViraFEST assay. Upon completion of about 10 days in culture, CD4+ T cells were isolated. According to PCR results, the person was infected with SARS-CoV-2 between March and December 2020. Participants were given two doses of BNT162b2 or mRNA-1273 vaccine. After around 2 million PBMC were placed in each well, they were cultured with around 10 IU/ml IL-2 and approximately 9.4 ug/ml peptides.

Material: CD4+ T cells from PBMCs cultured with SARS-CoV-2 spike peptides, obtained after COVID-19 vaccination. The TCR was taken from a human donor who had a prior SARS-CoV-2 infection. This chain links TRBV27 with TRBJ1-1; D not resolved. The CDR3 DNA reads TGTGCCAGCAGCGCCCTCATGAACACTGAAGCTTTCTTT. Encoded protein: CASSALMNTEAFF.